One sample yielded the 25 T cell receptor beta chains listed below, sequenced in a study of T-cell reconstitution after alpha-beta-depleted transplantation in children. The TCRbeta library was prepared with unique molecular identifiers. One entry per CDR3 protein, called by TCRdb with MiXCR from the PCR reads. The data show about 580,000 distinct CDR3 sequences, 20% to 30% seen once. Here the sequenced sample was PBMCs, taken before TCRalphabeta/CD19-depleted stem cell transplant. The receptor set was obtained from a boy in the first two years of life with Wiskott-Aldrich syndrome, due to receive a stem cell transplant.

V usage is TRBV29-1 and J usage is TRBJ2-7; TRBD1 matches 7 bases. Trimming removed 6 bases from V and 2 bases from J; junction bases left unmatched: 4. The CDR3 totals 12 residues. Looked up from germline, CDR1 is SQVTM and CDR2 is ANQGSEA. The CDR3 DNA sequence: TGCAGCGTACAGGGGATAGCCTACGAGCAGTACTTC. The encoded protein is CSVQGIAYEQYF.

This clonotype has just a few counts. The germline gene is not matched at one end of the junction; a read error may be the cause. V is TRBV19 and J is TRBJ2-4, with TRBD1 matching over 7 bases. Germline V gene lookup returns CDR1 LNHDA and CDR2 SQIVND (reference sequence). The CDR3 length is 14 residues. The CDR3 sequence: CASSSRQGKNIQYF. The CDR3 DNA reads TGTGCCAGCAGTAGCCGACAGGGAAAAAACATTCAGTACTTC.

This clonotype came up a few times. The chain recombines TRBV15 with TRBJ2-7; possibly TRBD2 for D (6 bases). The CDR3 consists of 16 residues. Trimming stripped 0 bases from V and 6 bases from J, with 18 bases between. CDR1 is LNHNV, CDR2 YYDKDF, per germline (reference sequence). The CDR3: CATSRETATSTGEQYF. The CDR3 nucleotides read TGTGCCACCAGCAGAGAAACGGCGACTAGTACGGGCGAGCAGTACTTC.

This clonotype came up a few times. The chain couples TRBV12-3 or TRBV12-4 to TRBJ2-7; 9 nucleotides align to TRBD2. This CDR3 has 16 residues. The junction had 11 bases not matched to a gene; V was cut back by 5 bases and J by 3 bases. The CDR3 loop is CASSTRASGTDYEQYF. DNA of the CDR3: TGTGCCAGCAGTACCCGGGCTAGCGGGACCGACTACGAGCAGTACTTC.

There are a few counts of this clonotype. The rearrangement uses TRBV11-2 and TRBJ2-2; TRBD2 is a possible D gene (6 bases). CDR3 length: 16 amino acids. V lost 6 bases and J lost 4, with 18 bases in between. CDR1 and CDR2 (germline): SGHAT, FQNNGV. The CDR3 bases are TGTGCCAGCAGGGGGCTACGGGAGTCGCGCACCGGGGAGCTGTTTTTT. It codes for CASRGLRESRTGELFF.

V is TRBV20-1 and J is TRBJ1-1; D is unresolved. This CDR3 has 14 residues. Germline V gene data show CDR1 as DFQATT and CDR2 as SNEGSKA (reference sequence). The V and J ends lost 0 bases and 0 bases respectively, with 8 bases between them. The CDR3 is CSARDRRMNTEAFF. As DNA, the CDR3 is TGCAGTGCTAGAGATCGAAGAATGAACACTGAAGCTTTCTTT.

The rearrangement joins TRBV9 to TRBJ2-5; a possible D gene is TRBD1 (6 bases). This CDR3 comprises 15 residues. Trimming cost V 0 bases and J 5 bases, with 14 bases left between them. Germline CDR1 SGDLS, CDR2 YYNGEE. The CDR3 coding sequence is TGTGCCAGCAGCGTAGCAGCCAGGGGATTGGAGACCCAGTACTTC. It specifies CASSVAARGLETQYF.

This clonotype was seen only a few times. The rearrangement joins TRBV5-1 to TRBJ2-1; the match to TRBD1 covers 7 bases. CDR1 and CDR2 from the germline V gene are SGHRS and YFSETQ. V dropped 0 bases and J dropped 14; count of bases not matched to a gene: 8. This CDR3 comprises 13 residues. This chain's CDR3 is CASSLARGDREFF. The CDR3 DNA reads as TGCGCCAGCAGCTTGGCTCGTGGGGACAGAGAGTTCTTC.

This clonotype was picked up a small number of times. The gene calls are TRBV15 and TRBJ2-4; possible D gene TRBD2, 6 bases. The CDR3 has 15 residues. Per the germline V gene, CDR1 is LNHNV and CDR2 is YYDKDF (reference sequence). Trimming pared 3 bases from V and 2 bases from J, leaving 11 bases between. CDR3 in DNA: TGTGCCACCAGCAGTCCTGCGGGGCCCAAAAACATTCAGTACTTC. This encodes CATSSPAGPKNIQYF.

This chain joins TRBV7-9 and TRBJ2-1; the D call may be TRBD1 or TRBD2 (5 bases each). The CDR3 runs 16 residues. V lost 5 bases and J 4 bases, leaving 18 bases between the germline ends. The germline V gene has CDR1 SEHNR and CDR2 FQNEAQ (reference sequence). The chain's CDR3 is CASSLRDLGPYNEQFF. CDR3 DNA: TGTGCCAGCAGCCTACGGGATTTGGGGCCTTACAATGAGCAGTTCTTC.

This clonotype was seen a handful of times. This sequence joins TRBV29-1 and TRBJ2-3, with a tentative D call TRBD1 (6 bases). The CDR3 has 14 residues. The germline CDR1 and CDR2 sequences are SQVTM and ANQGSEA. V was trimmed by 3 bases and J by 6 bases, leaving 16 bases between them. The CDR3 sequence is CSVDPQGGSDTQYF. The DNA of the CDR3 is TGCAGCGTTGATCCACAGGGCGGTTCGGATACGCAGTATTTT.

The chain recombines TRBV5-1 with TRBJ2-5; tentatively, D is TRBD1 or TRBD2 (6 bases each). Trimming cost V 7 bases and J 1 base, with 14 bases left between them. The germline V gene has CDR1 SGHRS and CDR2 YFSETQ. The CDR3 extends over 14 amino acids. CDR3 residues: CASGRGGGQETQYF. The CDR3 nucleotides are TGCGCCAGCGGCAGGGGAGGCGGCCAAGAGACCCAGTACTTC.

This sequence joins TRBV5-1 and TRBJ2-7, with a possible D match to TRBD1 (6 bases). V shed 4 bases and J shed 6 bases, with 14 bases lying between them. The CDR3 consists of 13 residues. Germline loops: CDR1 SGHRS, CDR2 YFSETQ. In nucleotides, the CDR3 is TGCGCCAGCAGCCGAAACAGGGATGGCGAGCAGTACTTC. Translation gives CASSRNRDGEQYF.

This clonotype was found a few times. The CDR3 sequence is CSASPFDEQFF. In nucleotides, the CDR3 is TGCAGTGCTAGTCCTTTCGATGAGCAGTTCTTC. V is TRBV20-1 and J is TRBJ2-1; D is undetermined. Trimming cost V 3 bases and J 8 bases, with 8 bases left between them. The CDR3 is made up of 11 amino acids. Germline values: CDR1 DFQATT, CDR2 SNEGSKA (reference sequence).

This clonotype was counted a few times. The V gene is TRBV10-3, the J gene TRBJ2-3, with TRBD2 matching over 9 bases. V lost 6 bases and J lost 6; bases outside the gene matches: 7. Looked up from germline, CDR1 is ENHRY and CDR2 is SYGVKD. This CDR3 spans 14 amino acids. The chain's CDR3 is CAIRGGTSPDTQYF. In nucleotides, the CDR3 is TGTGCCATCAGGGGGGGGACTAGCCCCGATACGCAGTATTTT.

V gene TRBV28 combines with J gene TRBJ1-6, with TRBD1 as a possible D gene (5 bases). This CDR3 has 14 amino acids. Germline CDR1 is MDHEN and CDR2 is SYDVKM. Trimming cost V 6 bases and J 6 bases, with 12 bases left between them. As DNA, the CDR3 is TGTGCCAGCAGAATATCAGGGTTTAATTCACCCCTCCACTTT. This codes for CASRISGFNSPLHF.

V usage is TRBV12-3 or TRBV12-4 and J usage is TRBJ1-3; no firm D call. Trimming took 6 bases from V and 2 from J, leaving 8 bases between them. This CDR3 has 13 amino acids. This CDR3 is CASSINTGNTIYF. In DNA form, the CDR3 reads TGTGCCAGCAGCATCAATACTGGAAACACCATATATTTT.

The chain employs TRBV27 and TRBJ2-1; no clear D gene. V was trimmed by 8 bases and J by 0 bases, leaving 11 bases between them. Germline CDR1 and CDR2: MNHEY and SMNVEV (reference sequence). This CDR3 is 14 amino acids long. The CDR3 loop is CASGRLDSYNEQFF. CDR3 sequence (DNA): TGTGCCAGCGGACGTCTAGACTCCTACAATGAGCAGTTCTTC.

This clonotype occurred a few times. The rearrangement links TRBV28 to TRBJ2-3, with D unclear. V lost 3 bases to trimming and J lost 2 bases, with 9 bases between them. Germline V CDR1 and CDR2: MDHEN, SYDVKM. CDR3 length: 14 amino acids. In DNA, the CDR3 is TGTGCCAGCAGTTTTAGGCAGCACACAGATACGCAGTATTTT. This translates into CASSFRQHTDTQYF.

This rearrangement joins TRBV5-1 to TRBJ1-1, with D possibly matching TRBD1 (5 bases). Trimming took 0 bases from V and 5 from J, leaving 20 bases between them. The CDR3 contains 17 residues. Germline V lookup: CDR1 SGHRS, CDR2 YFSETQ. CDR3 sequence: CASSLEGAVRQRTEAFF. CDR3 in DNA: TGCGCCAGCAGCTTGGAAGGGGCCGTACGACAACGGACTGAAGCTTTCTTT.

CDR3 nucleotide sequence: TGTGCCAGCAGTTTAAGACAGGGGATAAAGGAAAAACTGTTTTTT. Translated: CASSLRQGIKEKLFF. The chain has TRBV27 and TRBJ1-4, with 8 positions matching TRBD1. V lost 2 bases and J lost 8; bases outside the gene matches: 7. This CDR3 comprises 15 residues. Germline CDR1 and CDR2: MNHEY and SMNVEV (reference sequence).

The J gene is TRBJ2-7, the V gene TRBV20-1, with no clear D. The CDR3 is made up of 14 amino acids. CDR1 and CDR2 from the germline V gene are DFQATT and SNEGSKA (reference sequence). V gave up 1 base and J gave up 1 base, with 11 bases separating them. DNA for the CDR3: TGCAGTGCTAGAGCCCCGGCCACTTCCTACGAGCAGTACTTC. It encodes CSARAPATSYEQYF.

The rearrangement uses TRBV7-2 and TRBJ2-7; D is ambiguous. Per germline, CDR1 SGHTA and CDR2 FQGNSA. V was clipped by 1 base and J by 0 bases, with 13 bases between them. The CDR3 totals 16 residues. The CDR3 spells CASSLVPQASSYEQYF. CDR3 sequence (DNA): TGTGCCAGCAGCTTAGTCCCCCAGGCGAGCTCCTACGAGCAGTACTTC.

This clonotype was recorded a few times. This rearrangement joins TRBV7-9 to TRBJ2-7; D may be TRBD2 (6 bases). Trimming removed 3 bases from V and 7 bases from J, with 19 bases in between. Germline V gives CDR1 SEHNR, CDR2 FQNEAQ (reference sequence). The CDR3 covers 15 residues. The CDR3 region has the DNA TGTGCCAGCAGCTTGGCCGGGAGAGGGGAAAAGGAGCAGTACTTC. Its protein is CASSLAGRGEKEQYF.

The chain couples TRBV20-1 to TRBJ1-1, with TRBD1 identical over 7 bases. V dropped 7 bases and J dropped 8; count of bases not matched to a gene: 16. The CDR3 runs 14 residues. Germline CDR1 is DFQATT and CDR2 is SNEGSKA (reference sequence). This CDR3 is CSVSQGGGPGEAFF. In DNA, the CDR3 is TGCAGTGTTTCGCAGGGGGGCGGCCCGGGGGAAGCTTTCTTT.